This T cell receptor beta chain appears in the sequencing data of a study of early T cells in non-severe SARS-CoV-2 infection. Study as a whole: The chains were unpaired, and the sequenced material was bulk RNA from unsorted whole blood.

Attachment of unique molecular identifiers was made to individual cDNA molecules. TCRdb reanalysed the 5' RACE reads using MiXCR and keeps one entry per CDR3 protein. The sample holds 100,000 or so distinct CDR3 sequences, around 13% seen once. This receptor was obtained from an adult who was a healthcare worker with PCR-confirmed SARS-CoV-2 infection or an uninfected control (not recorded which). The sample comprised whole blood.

Here the CDR3 reads CASSIQQGETQYF. CDR3 sequence (DNA): TGTGCCAGCAGCATTCAACAGGGGGAGACCCAGTACTTC. This chain links TRBV9 with TRBJ2-5; 7 positions match TRBD1. Germline CDR1 is SGDLS and CDR2 is YYNGEE. The CDR3 consists of 13 residues. J lost 5 bases, V lost 4 bases, and 5 bases had no gene match.